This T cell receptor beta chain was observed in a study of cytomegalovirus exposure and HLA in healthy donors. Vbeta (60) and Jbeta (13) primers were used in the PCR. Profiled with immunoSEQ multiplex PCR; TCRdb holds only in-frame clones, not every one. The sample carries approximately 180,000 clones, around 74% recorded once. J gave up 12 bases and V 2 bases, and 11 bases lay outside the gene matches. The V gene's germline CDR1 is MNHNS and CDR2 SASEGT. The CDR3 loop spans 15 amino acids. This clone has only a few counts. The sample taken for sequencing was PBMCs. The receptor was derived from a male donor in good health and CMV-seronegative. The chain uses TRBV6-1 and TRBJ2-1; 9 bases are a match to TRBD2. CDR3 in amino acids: CASSESTSGVAGQFF. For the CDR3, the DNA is TGTGCCAGCAGTGAATCGACTAGCGGTGTCGCGGGGCAGTTCTTC.